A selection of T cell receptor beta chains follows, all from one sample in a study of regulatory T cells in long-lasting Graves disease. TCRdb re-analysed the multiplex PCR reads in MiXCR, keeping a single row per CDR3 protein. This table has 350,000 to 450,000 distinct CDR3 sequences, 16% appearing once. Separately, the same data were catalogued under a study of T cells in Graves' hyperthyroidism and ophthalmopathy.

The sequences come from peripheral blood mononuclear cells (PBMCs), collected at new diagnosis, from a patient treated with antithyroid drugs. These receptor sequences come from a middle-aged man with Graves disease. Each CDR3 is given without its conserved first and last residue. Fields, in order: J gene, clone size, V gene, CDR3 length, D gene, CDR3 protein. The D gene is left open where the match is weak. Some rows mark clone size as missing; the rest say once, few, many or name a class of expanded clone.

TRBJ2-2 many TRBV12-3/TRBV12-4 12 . ASSFTGRTGELF
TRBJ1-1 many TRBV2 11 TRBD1 ASTGTGRTEAF
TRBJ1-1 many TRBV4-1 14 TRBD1 ASSQDRQGWTTEAF
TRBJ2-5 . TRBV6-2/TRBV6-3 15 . ASSYSTIETGKETQY
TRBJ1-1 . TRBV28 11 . ASSLQIGIGAF
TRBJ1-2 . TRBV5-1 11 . ASSYTGFEGYT
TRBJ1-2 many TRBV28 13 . ASIDPRAANYGYT
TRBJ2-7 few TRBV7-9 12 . ASSHERSSYEQY
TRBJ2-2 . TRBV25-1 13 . ASEGRAQRTGELF
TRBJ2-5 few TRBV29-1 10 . SVIGIQETQY
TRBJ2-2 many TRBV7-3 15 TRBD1 ASSDGQGSVWAGELF
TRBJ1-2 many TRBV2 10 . ASGWRDYGYT
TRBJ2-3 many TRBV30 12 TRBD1 AWGPGQVTDTQY
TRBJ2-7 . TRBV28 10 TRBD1 ASRATGSEQY